Included here is one T cell receptor (beta chain) sequence, with context. This sample stems from a study of cytomegalovirus exposure and HLA in healthy donors. Primers: 60 Vbeta forward and 13 Jbeta reverse. TCRdb's copy holds only in-frame clones and misses some; the assay was immunoSEQ multiplex PCR. The sample lists 130,000 to 150,000 clones, over 75% occurring once. The CDR3 sequence is 15 residues long. In germline, CDR1 is SGHTA, CDR2 FQGNSA. With 5 bases clipped from V and 3 bases from J, the junction kept 7 bases outside the gene matches. Material for sequencing was PBMCs. The gene calls are TRBV7-2 and TRBJ2-7; 10 positions agree with TRBD2. This sequence originates from a male donor in good health and CMV-seronegative. CDR3 protein: CASSQTLAGRYEQYF. The DNA for the CDR3 is TGTGCCAGCAGCCAGACACTAGCGGGACGCTACGAGCAGTACTTC.